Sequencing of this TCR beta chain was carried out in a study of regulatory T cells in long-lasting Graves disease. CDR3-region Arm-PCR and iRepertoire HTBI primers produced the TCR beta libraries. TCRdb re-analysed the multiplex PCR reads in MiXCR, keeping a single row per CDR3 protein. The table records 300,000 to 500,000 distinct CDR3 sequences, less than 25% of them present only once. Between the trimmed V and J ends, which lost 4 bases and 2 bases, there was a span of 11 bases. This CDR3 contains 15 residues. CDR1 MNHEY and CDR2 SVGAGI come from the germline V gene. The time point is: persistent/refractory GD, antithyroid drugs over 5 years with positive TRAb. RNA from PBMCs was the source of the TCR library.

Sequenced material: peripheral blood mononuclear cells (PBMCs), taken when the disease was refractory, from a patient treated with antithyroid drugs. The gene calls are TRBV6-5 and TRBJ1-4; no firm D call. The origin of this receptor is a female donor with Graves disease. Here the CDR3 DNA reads TGTGCCAGCAGTTCTAAACAGATTACTAATGAAAAACTGTTTTTT. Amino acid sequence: CASSSKQITNEKLFF.